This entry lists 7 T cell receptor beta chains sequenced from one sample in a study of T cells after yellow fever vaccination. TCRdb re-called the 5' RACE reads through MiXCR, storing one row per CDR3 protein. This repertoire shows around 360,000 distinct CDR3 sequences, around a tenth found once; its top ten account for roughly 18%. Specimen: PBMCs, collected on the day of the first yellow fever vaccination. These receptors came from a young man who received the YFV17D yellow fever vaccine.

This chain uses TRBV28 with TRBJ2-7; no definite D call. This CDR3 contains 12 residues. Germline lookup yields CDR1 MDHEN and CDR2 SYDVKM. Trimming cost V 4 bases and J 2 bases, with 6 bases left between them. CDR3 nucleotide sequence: TGTGCCAGCAGTTCCGTCACCTACGAGCAGTACGTC. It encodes CASSSVTYEQYV.

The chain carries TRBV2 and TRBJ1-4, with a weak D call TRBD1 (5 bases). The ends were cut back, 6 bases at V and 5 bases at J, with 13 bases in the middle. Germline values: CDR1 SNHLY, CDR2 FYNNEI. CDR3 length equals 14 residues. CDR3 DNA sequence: TGTGCCAGCAGGGGGGACTCAGGCAATGAAAAACTGTTTTTT. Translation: CASRGDSGNEKLFF.

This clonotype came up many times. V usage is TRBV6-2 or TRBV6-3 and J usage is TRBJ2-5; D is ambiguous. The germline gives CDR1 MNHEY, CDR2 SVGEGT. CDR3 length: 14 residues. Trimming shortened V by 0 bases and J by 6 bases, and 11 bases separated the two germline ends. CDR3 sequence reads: CASSYSRTSKTQYF. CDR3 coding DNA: TGTGCCAGCAGTTACTCGAGGACCAGTAAGACCCAGTACTTC.

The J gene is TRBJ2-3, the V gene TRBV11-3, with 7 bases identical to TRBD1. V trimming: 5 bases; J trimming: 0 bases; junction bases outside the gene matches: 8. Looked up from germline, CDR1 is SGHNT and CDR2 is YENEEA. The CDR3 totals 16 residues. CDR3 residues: CASSLTGTSSTDTQYF. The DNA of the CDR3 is TGTGCCAGCAGCCTGACAGGGACCTCTAGCACAGATACGCAGTATTTT.

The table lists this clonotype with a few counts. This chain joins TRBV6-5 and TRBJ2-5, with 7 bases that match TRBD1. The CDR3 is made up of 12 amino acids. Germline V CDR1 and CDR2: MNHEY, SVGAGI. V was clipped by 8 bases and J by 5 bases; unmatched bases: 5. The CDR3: CASRRGLETQYF. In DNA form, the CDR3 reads TGTGCCAGCCGAAGGGGGCTTGAGACCCAGTACTTC.

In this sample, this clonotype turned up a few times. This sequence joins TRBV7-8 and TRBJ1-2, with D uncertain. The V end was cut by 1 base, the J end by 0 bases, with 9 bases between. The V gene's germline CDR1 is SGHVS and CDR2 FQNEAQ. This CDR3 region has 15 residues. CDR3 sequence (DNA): TGTGCCAGCAGCTTAGTTTTTGGGTCTAACTATGGCTACACCTTC. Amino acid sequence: CASSLVFGSNYGYTF.

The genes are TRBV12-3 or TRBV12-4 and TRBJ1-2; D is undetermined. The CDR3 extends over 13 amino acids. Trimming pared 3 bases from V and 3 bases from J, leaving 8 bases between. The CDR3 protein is CASSFAGYYGYTF. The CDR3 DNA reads TGTGCCAGCAGTTTTGCCGGATACTATGGCTACACCTTC.